The clone carrying this T cell receptor (beta chain) has only a few counts. The target antigen is unknown. Each CDR3 protein is one row after TCRdb ran MiXCR on the 5' RACE reads. The table has approximately 410,000 distinct CDR3 sequences, around a quarter seen once. The sample is drawn from a study of T-cell memory formation after mild COVID-19. Whole-study results and caveats: Clones shrinking between day 15 and 85 showed a balanced CD4/CD8 split, and those that grew later tilted toward CD4+.

Between the trimmed V and J ends, which lost 6 bases and 2 bases, there was a span of 16 bases. Germline V gene sequence: CDR1 MNHNS, CDR2 SASEGT. The CDR3 runs 16 residues. This receptor was obtained from an adult woman who had mild COVID-19 (a few samples of this study predate the infection). Cell type and time point are not known. The V gene is TRBV6-1, the J gene TRBJ2-2; the D gene could be TRBD1 or TRBD2 (5 bases each). The sequencing input was PBMCs or a T cell subset sorted from them (not recorded which). The CDR3 DNA reads TGTGCCAGCAGCGAAAAGGGGACGGTTAACACCGGGGAGCTGTTTTTT. Translation: CASSEKGTVNTGELFF.